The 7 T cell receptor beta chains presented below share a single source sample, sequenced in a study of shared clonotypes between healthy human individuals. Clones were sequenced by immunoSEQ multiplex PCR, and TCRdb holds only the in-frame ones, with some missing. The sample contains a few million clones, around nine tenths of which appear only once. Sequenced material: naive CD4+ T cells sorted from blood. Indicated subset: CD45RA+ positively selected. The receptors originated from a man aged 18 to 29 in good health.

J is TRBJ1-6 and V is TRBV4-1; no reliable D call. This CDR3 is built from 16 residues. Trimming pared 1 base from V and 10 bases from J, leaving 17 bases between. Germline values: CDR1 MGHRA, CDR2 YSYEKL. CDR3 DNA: TGCGCCAGCAGCCAAGTGGGAGACCCCTTTTACTCACCCCTCCACTTT. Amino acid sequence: CASSQVGDPFYSPLHF.

CDR3 amino acids: CASSSPRSNQPQHF. CDR3 in DNA: TGTGCCAGCAGTTCGCCAAGGAGCAATCAGCCCCAGCATTTT. This chain links TRBV28 with TRBJ1-5, with D unresolved. Between the trimmed V and J ends, which lost 4 bases and 1 base, there was a span of 8 bases. There are 14 residues in the CDR3. Germline V gene data show CDR1 as MDHEN and CDR2 as SYDVKM.

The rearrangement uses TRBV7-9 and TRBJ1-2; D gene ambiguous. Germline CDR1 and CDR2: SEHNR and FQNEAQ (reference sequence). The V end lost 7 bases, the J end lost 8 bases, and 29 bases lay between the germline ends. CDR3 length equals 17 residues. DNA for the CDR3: TGTGCCAGCAACCCTTGGCTCGTTTCCCACGCATTATCAGGCTACACCTTC. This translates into CASNPWLVSHALSGYTF.

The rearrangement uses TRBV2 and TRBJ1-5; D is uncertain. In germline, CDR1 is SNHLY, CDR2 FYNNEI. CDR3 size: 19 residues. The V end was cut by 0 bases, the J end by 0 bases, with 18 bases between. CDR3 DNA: TGTGCCAGCAGTGAAGCTGCTGCATCCTCCTCTTATAGCAATCAGCCCCAGCATTTT. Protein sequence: CASSEAAASSSYSNQPQHF.

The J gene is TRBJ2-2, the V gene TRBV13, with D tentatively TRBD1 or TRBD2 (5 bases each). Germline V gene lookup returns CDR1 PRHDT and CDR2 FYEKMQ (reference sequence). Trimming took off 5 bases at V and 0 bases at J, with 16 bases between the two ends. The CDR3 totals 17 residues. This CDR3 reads CASSRTGTKANTGELFF. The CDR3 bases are TGTGCCAGCAGCCGGACCGGGACCAAAGCGAACACCGGGGAGCTGTTTTTT.

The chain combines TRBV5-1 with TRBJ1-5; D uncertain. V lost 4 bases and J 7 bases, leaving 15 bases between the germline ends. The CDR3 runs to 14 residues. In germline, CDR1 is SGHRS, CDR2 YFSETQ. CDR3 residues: CASSPGRVGQPQHF. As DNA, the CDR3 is TGCGCCAGCAGCCCCGGGAGGGTTGGCCAGCCCCAGCATTTT.

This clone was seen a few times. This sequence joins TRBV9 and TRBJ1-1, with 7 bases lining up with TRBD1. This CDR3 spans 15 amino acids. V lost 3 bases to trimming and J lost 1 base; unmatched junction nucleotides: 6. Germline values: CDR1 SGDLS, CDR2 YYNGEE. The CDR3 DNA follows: TGTGCCAGCAGCGCATCGGGACAGCCGAACACTGAAGCTTTCTTT. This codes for CASSASGQPNTEAFF. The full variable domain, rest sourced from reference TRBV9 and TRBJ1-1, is DSGVTQTPKHLITATGQRVTLRCSPRSGDLSVYWYQQSLDQGLQFLIQYYNGEERAKGNILERFSAQQFPDLHSELNLSSLELGDSALYFCASSASGQPNTEAFFGQGTRLTVV.